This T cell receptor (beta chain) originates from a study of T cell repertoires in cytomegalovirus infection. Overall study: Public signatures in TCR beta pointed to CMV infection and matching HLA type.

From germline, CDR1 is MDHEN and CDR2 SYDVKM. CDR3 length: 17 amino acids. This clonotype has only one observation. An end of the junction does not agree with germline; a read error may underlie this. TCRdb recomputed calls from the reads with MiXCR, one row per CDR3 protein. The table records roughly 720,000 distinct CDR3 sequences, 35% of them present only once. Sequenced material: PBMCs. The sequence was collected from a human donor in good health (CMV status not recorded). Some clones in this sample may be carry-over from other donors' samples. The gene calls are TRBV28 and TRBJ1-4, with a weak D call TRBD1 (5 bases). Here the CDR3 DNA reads TGTGCCAGCAGTTTAGAGGCAGGGTTGGTTGTCAACGAAACACTGTTTTTT. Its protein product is CASSLEAGLVVNETLFF.